The next 21 T cell receptor beta chains were all read from a single sample in a study of blood T cells in healthy people across ages. The use of a sample-barcoded 5' primer and a J-beta primer mix characterized a second PCR of roughly 7 to 12 cycles. TCRdb ran MiXCR on the 5' RACE reads and lists one entry per CDR3 protein. The table has more than 1.4 million distinct CDR3 sequences, about 43% seen once; the top ten hold 7% to 9%. The sample was blood. All receptors come from a woman in her late teens or twenties in good health.

This chain links TRBV15 with TRBJ2-3; no reliable D call. Germline V gene data show CDR1 as LNHNV and CDR2 as YYDKDF (reference sequence). V lost 4 bases, J lost 0 bases, and 5 bases lay in between. The CDR3 covers 13 residues. The CDR3 region is CATSTASTDTQYF. The CDR3 DNA reads as TGTGCCACCAGCACAGCTAGCACAGATACGCAGTATTTT.

The V call is TRBV9, the J call TRBJ2-5, with 11 bases aligning to TRBD2. The CDR3 extends over 14 amino acids. V shed 2 bases, J shed 3 bases, and the junction held 0 bases outside the gene matches. The germline CDR1 and CDR2 sequences are SGDLS and YYNGEE. In DNA form, the CDR3 reads TGTGCCAGCAGCGTGACTAGCGGGGAAGAGACCCAGTACTTC. The encoded protein is CASSVTSGEETQYF.

V gene TRBV6-5 combines with J gene TRBJ2-1; 8 positions agree with TRBD2. Germline values: CDR1 MNHEY, CDR2 SVGAGI. The CDR3 loop spans 16 amino acids. V lost 6 bases to trimming and J lost 0 bases; unmatched junction nucleotides: 7. The chain's CDR3 is CASSRSGVYSYNEQFF. The DNA of the CDR3 is TGTGCCAGCAGCCGTAGCGGGGTTTACTCCTACAATGAGCAGTTCTTC.

This clonotype was seen a few times. V and J are TRBV20-1 and TRBJ2-1; 7 positions agree with TRBD1. V shed 0 bases and J 1 base; nucleotides not matched to a gene: 3. The CDR3 runs to 15 residues. Germline-derived CDR1 and CDR2 are DFQATT and SNEGSKA (reference sequence). CDR3 in amino acids: CSARETGYSYNEQFF. CDR3 nucleotide sequence: TGCAGTGCTAGAGAGACAGGGTATTCCTACAATGAGCAGTTCTTC.

The chain couples TRBV3-1 to TRBJ1-2; D is possibly TRBD1 (6 bases). The CDR3 runs to 15 residues. The V gene's germline CDR1 is LGHDT and CDR2 YNNKEL (reference sequence). V was trimmed by 2 bases and J by 4 bases, leaving 14 bases between them. The CDR3 spells CASSQTQGYRYGYTF. The CDR3 DNA sequence: TGTGCCAGCAGCCAAACACAGGGCTACCGCTATGGCTACACCTTC.

The chain has TRBV20-1 and TRBJ1-1; tentatively, D is TRBD1 (6 bases). V was clipped by 3 bases and J by 0 bases, with 14 bases between them. The CDR3 spans 15 residues. Germline assignment: CDR1 DFQATT and CDR2 SNEGSKA (reference sequence). Here the CDR3 DNA reads TGCAGTGCTAGGGACCCGGGACACATGAACACTGAAGCTTTCTTT. This encodes CSARDPGHMNTEAFF.

The chain combines TRBV5-1 with TRBJ2-1, with 9 bases fitting TRBD2. The CDR3 totals 17 residues. V was clipped by 4 bases and J by 3 bases; unmatched bases: 11. The germline V gene has CDR1 SGHRS and CDR2 YFSETQ. The CDR3 DNA reads TGCGCCAGCAGCCCGTCTCTCAGCGGGAGGTTCTACAATGAGCAGTTCTTC. Translation: CASSPSLSGRFYNEQFF.

The chain combines TRBV7-2 with TRBJ1-3; D gene ambiguous. The V end lost 11 bases, the J end lost 0 bases, and 17 bases lay between the germline ends. The germline CDR1 and CDR2 sequences are SGHTA and FQGNSA. The CDR3 has 15 amino acids. The CDR3 DNA sequence: TGTGCCTGCACCCGTCAGAGAGACTCTGGAAACACCATATATTTT. Its protein is CACTRQRDSGNTIYF.

This rearrangement joins TRBV7-2 to TRBJ2-1; 8 bases line up with TRBD1. Germline V CDR1 and CDR2: SGHTA, FQGNSA. The CDR3 length is 16 residues. Unmatched junction bases numbered 11, after V lost 3 bases and J lost 7 bases. The CDR3 protein is CASSLTGSGGGNEQFF. CDR3 DNA sequence: TGTGCCAGCAGCTTGACGGGGTCAGGGGGCGGTAATGAGCAGTTCTTC.

This clonotype was detected a few times. This chain joins TRBV5-5 and TRBJ2-3; D is ambiguous. Looked up from germline, CDR1 is SGHKS and CDR2 is YYEKEE (reference sequence). The CDR3 length is 15 residues. Trimming cost V 4 bases and J 0 bases, with 12 bases left between them. As DNA, the CDR3 is TGTGCCAGCAGCGTCAGCTACGCTAGCACAGATACGCAGTATTTT. Its protein product is CASSVSYASTDTQYF.

This clonotype has more than one count but fewer than ten. The chain uses TRBV10-3 and TRBJ2-1, with D maybe TRBD1 (5 bases). Trimming stripped 3 bases from V and 3 bases from J, with 9 bases between. Per the germline V gene, CDR1 is ENHRY and CDR2 is SYGVKD. CDR3 length: 14 amino acids. The CDR3 DNA sequence: TGTGCCATCAGTGAACCGGACATCTACAATGAGCAGTTCTTC. Protein sequence: CAISEPDIYNEQFF.

The V and J genes are TRBV25-1 and TRBJ1-1; unclear D gene. Trimming shortened V by 7 bases and J by 0 bases, and 15 bases separated the two germline ends. This CDR3 has 15 residues. The germline gives CDR1 MGHDK, CDR2 SYGVNS. The chain's CDR3 is CASTASPNMNTEAFF. The CDR3 DNA follows: TGTGCCAGCACAGCGAGTCCGAACATGAACACTGAAGCTTTCTTT.

V is TRBV12-3 or TRBV12-4 and J is TRBJ1-6; 7 bases align to TRBD1. The CDR3 sequence is 15 residues long. V shed 9 bases and J 5 bases; nucleotides not matched to a gene: 10. The CDR3 nucleotides are TGTGCCAGTAAACGACGGGGGACAGATAATTCACCCCTCCACTTT. As protein: CASKRRGTDNSPLHF.

A few counts support this clonotype. This chain uses TRBV20-1 with TRBJ2-5; a weak D match, TRBD2 (5 bases). This CDR3 is built from 16 residues. CDR1 is DFQATT and CDR2 is SNEGSKA in the germline V gene (reference sequence). The germline V and J ends were trimmed by 0 bases and 1 base, with 15 bases remaining between them. The CDR3 region has the DNA TGCAGTGCTAGAGATAAGACCCTCGGGATCCAAGAGACCCAGTACTTC. Translating gives CSARDKTLGIQETQYF.

J is TRBJ2-3 and V is TRBV20-1; 8 nucleotides agree with TRBD2. CDR3 length equals 13 residues. Germline loops: CDR1 DFQATT, CDR2 SNEGSKA (reference sequence). CDR3 sequence (DNA): TGCACTGTCAGCGGGAGTGTCTCGGATACGCAGTATTTT. Residues: CTVSGSVSDTQYF.

This clonotype was observed a few times. The V gene is TRBV28, the J gene TRBJ1-4, with 7 bases matching TRBD1. This CDR3 has 13 residues. Germline trimming cut 11 bases from V and 5 bases from J; bases unmatched to any gene: 8. The germline gives CDR1 MDHEN, CDR2 SYDVKM. Written as DNA, the CDR3 is TGTGCCTCCCGGGACAGTTTAAATGAAAAACTGTTTTTT. Translated: CASRDSLNEKLFF. Complete variable domain (other parts from reference TRBV28 and TRBJ1-4): DVKVTQSSRYLVKRTGEKVFLECVQDMDHENMFWYRQDPGLGLRLIYFSYDVKMKEKGDIPEGYSVSREKKERFSLILESASTNQTSMYLCASRDSLNEKLFFGSGTQLSVL.

The genes are TRBV6-6 and TRBJ2-1, with D maybe TRBD2 (5 bases). CDR1 and CDR2 from the germline V gene are MNHNY and SVGAGI (reference sequence). Deletions cut 6 bases from V and 0 bases from J, with 12 bases between. The CDR3 is made up of 15 amino acids. The CDR3 DNA sequence: TGTGCCAGCAGCAAGAGTGGGAGCTCCTACAATGAGCAGTTCTTC. Its protein product is CASSKSGSSYNEQFF.

This clonotype has a handful of counts. This sequence joins TRBV29-1 and TRBJ1-5, with D possibly being TRBD1 (5 bases). Trimming took off 6 bases at V and 4 bases at J, with 13 bases between the two ends. CDR1 and CDR2 from the germline V gene are SQVTM and ANQGSEA. The CDR3 loop spans 13 amino acids. CDR3 loop: CSVDTWRNQPQHF. In DNA, the CDR3 is TGCAGCGTGGACACATGGAGGAATCAGCCCCAGCATTTT.

The chain joins TRBV30 to TRBJ2-7; tentative D call: TRBD2 (7 bases). Trimming stripped 6 bases from V and 0 bases from J, with 18 bases between. The germline V gene has CDR1 GTSNPN and CDR2 SVGIG (reference sequence). The CDR3 extends over 15 amino acids. The CDR3 DNA reads TGTGCCTGCCTAAAGGGGAGGGGGAGCTCCTACGAGCAGTACTTC. This encodes CACLKGRGSSYEQYF. Full variable domain (rest looked up from reference TRBV30 and TRBJ2-7): SQTIHQWPATLVQPVGSPLSLECTVEGTSNPNLYWYRQAAGRGLQLLFYSVGIGQISSEVPQNLSASRPQDRQFILSSKKLLLSDSGFYLCACLKGRGSSYEQYFGPGTRLTVT.

The count of this clonotype is one. V usage is TRBV20-1 and J usage is TRBJ1-1, with D uncertain. The germline V gene encodes CDR1 DFQATT and CDR2 SNEGSKA (reference sequence). V gave up 4 bases and J gave up 0 bases, with 3 bases separating them. The CDR3 is 11 residues long. CDR3 sequence (DNA): TGCAGTGCTAAACTGAACACTGAAGCTTTCTTT. It is translated as CSAKLNTEAFF.

V gene TRBV6-5 combines with J gene TRBJ2-3; TRBD2 aligns across 9 bases. V lost 7 bases to trimming and J lost 2 bases; unmatched junction nucleotides: 7. The CDR3 spans 15 residues. CDR1 is MNHEY and CDR2 is SVGAGI in the germline V gene. CDR3 nucleotide sequence: TGTGCCAGCATACCGACTAGCGGAGTCACAGATACGCAGTATTTT. Its translation: CASIPTSGVTDTQYF.